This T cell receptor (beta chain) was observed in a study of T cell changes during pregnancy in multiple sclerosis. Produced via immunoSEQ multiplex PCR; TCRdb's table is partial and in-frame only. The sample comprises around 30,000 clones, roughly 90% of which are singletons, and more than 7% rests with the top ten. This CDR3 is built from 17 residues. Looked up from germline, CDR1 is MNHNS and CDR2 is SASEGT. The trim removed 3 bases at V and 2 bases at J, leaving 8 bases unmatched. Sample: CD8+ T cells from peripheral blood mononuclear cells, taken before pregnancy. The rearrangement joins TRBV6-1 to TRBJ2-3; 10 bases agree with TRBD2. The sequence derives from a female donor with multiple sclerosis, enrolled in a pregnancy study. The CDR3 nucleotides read TGTGCCAGCAGTGAGTCGGCTAGCGGGGGCCTCACAGATACGCAGTATTTT. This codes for CASSESASGGLTDTQYF.